Following are 29 T cell receptor beta chains from one sample sequenced in a study of response to subunit inactivated influenza vaccine. TCRdb called the RT-PCR reads again in MiXCR, with one record for every CDR3 protein. The profile shows around 580,000 distinct CDR3 sequences, approximately 10% of them singletons. This specimen was PBMCs from blood, taken on the day of vaccination. The receptors come from a man aged 45 to 65 who received an inactivated influenza vaccine.

This clonotype has a handful of counts. J is TRBJ1-1 and V is TRBV20-1; TRBD1 is a possible D gene (5 bases). Germline lookup yields CDR1 DFQATT and CDR2 SNEGSKA (reference sequence). The CDR3 is 16 residues long. V gave up 0 bases and J gave up 5 bases, with 19 bases separating them. The CDR3 protein is CSARDVAGPGITEAFF. Written as DNA, the CDR3 is TGCAGTGCTAGAGATGTGGCGGGGCCAGGGATAACTGAAGCTTTCTTT.

This clonotype occurred many times. The chain employs TRBV29-1 and TRBJ2-3; no clear D gene. CDR1 is SQVTM and CDR2 is ANQGSEA in the germline V gene. This CDR3 region has 12 residues. The V end was cut by 5 bases, the J end by 3 bases, with 9 bases between. CDR3: CSVSDGTDTQYF. In nucleotides, the CDR3 is TGCAGCGTTTCGGACGGTACAGATACGCAGTATTTT.

The chain has TRBV9 and TRBJ2-5; maybe TRBD2 (6 bases). Per germline, CDR1 SGDLS and CDR2 YYNGEE. The CDR3 covers 15 residues. The V end was cut by 0 bases, the J end by 4 bases, with 13 bases between. The CDR3 sequence: CASSVGAKGGETQYF. CDR3 sequence (DNA): TGTGCCAGCAGCGTAGGGGCAAAGGGAGGAGAGACCCAGTACTTC. The full variable domain, with the rest looked up from reference TRBV9 and TRBJ2-5, is DSGVTQTPKHLITATGQRVTLRCSPRSGDLSVYWYQQSLDQGLQFLIQYYNGEERAKGNILERFSAQQFPDLHSELNLSSLELGDSALYFCASSVGAKGGETQYFGPGTRLLVL.

This clonotype has a count of ten or more. The chain couples TRBV9 to TRBJ2-1, with D possibly called TRBD1 or TRBD2 (5 bases each). Deletions cut 0 bases from V and 6 bases from J, with 10 bases between. Germline assignment: CDR1 SGDLS and CDR2 YYNGEE. The length of the CDR3 is 14 residues. The CDR3 coding sequence is TGTGCCAGCAGCGTAGGTCCGGGGACCAATGAGCAGTTCTTC. This encodes CASSVGPGTNEQFF.

This clonotype was seen a few times. The genes are TRBV12-3 or TRBV12-4 and TRBJ2-3; 11 bases map to TRBD2. Germline trimming cut 3 bases from V and 6 bases from J; bases unmatched to any gene: 5. The CDR3 is 15 residues long. The CDR3 DNA is TGTGCCAGCAGTTTCCTTAGCGGGGGGGCCGATACGCAGTATTTT. Amino acids: CASSFLSGGADTQYF.

This clonotype occurred a few times. This rearrangement joins TRBV6-5 to TRBJ2-1; 12 bases match TRBD2. The CDR3 contains 16 residues. Germline CDR1 reads MNHEY; CDR2 reads SVGAGI. J was trimmed by 3 bases and V by 4 bases; bases with no gene match: 4. CDR3 bases: TGTGCCAGCAGTTTGACTAGCGGGGGAGTCTACAATGAGCAGTTCTTC. It is translated as CASSLTSGGVYNEQFF.

The J gene is TRBJ2-2, the V gene TRBV5-1, with D maybe TRBD1 (5 bases). The CDR3 spans 16 residues. CDR1 is SGHRS, CDR2 YFSETQ, per germline. With 4 bases removed from V and 4 bases from J, the gap between germline ends came to 17 bases. The CDR3 reads CASSPGAHSSTGELFF. The CDR3 coding sequence is TGCGCCAGCAGCCCTGGGGCACACTCGTCCACCGGGGAGCTGTTTTTT.

CDR3 DNA: TGTGCCAGCAGTATAGGGACTTTTCCGGATACGCAGTATTTT. This encodes CASSIGTFPDTQYF. V and J are TRBV12-3 or TRBV12-4 and TRBJ2-3, with D possibly being TRBD2 (6 bases). Trimming stripped 5 bases from V and 6 bases from J, with 15 bases between. This CDR3 spans 14 amino acids.

This sequence joins TRBV19 and TRBJ2-2; D is uncertain. The CDR3 is 14 residues long. CDR1 and CDR2 from the germline V gene are LNHDA and SQIVND (reference sequence). V was clipped by 3 bases and J by 2 bases, with 7 bases between them. This chain's CDR3 is CASSMGINTGELFF. For the CDR3, the DNA is TGTGCCAGTAGTATGGGTATTAACACCGGGGAGCTGTTTTTT.

In its sample, this clonotype was seen a few times. This chain uses TRBV20-1 with TRBJ2-3; TRBD2 agrees at 7 bases. After removal of 1 base from V and 3 bases from J, the junction contained 7 bases not matched to a gene. The CDR3 sequence is 15 residues long. The V gene's germline CDR1 is DFQATT and CDR2 SNEGSKA (reference sequence). CDR3 coding DNA: TGCAGTGCTAGAGCCGGACTAGGGAGGACAGATACGCAGTATTTT. Its translation: CSARAGLGRTDTQYF.

In its sample, this clonotype was seen a few times. J is TRBJ1-2 and V is TRBV3-1; possibly TRBD1 for D (5 bases). Per the germline V gene, CDR1 is LGHDT and CDR2 is YNNKEL (reference sequence). The V gene lost 1 base and the J gene lost 6 bases, with 9 bases spanning the gap. This CDR3 comprises 13 residues. DNA of the CDR3: TGTGCCAGCAGCCAAGGGCTGACAGATGGCTACACCTTC. This codes for CASSQGLTDGYTF.

This clonotype was picked up many times. The genes are TRBV25-1 and TRBJ2-1, with a possible D match to TRBD1 (6 bases). The CDR3 sequence is 13 residues long. The V gene's germline CDR1 is MGHDK and CDR2 SYGVNS. The V and J ends lost 6 bases and 7 bases respectively, with 13 bases between them. Here the CDR3 DNA reads TGTGCCAGCAGACTCCTGGGGGCAAATGAGCAGTTCTTC. Translating gives CASRLLGANEQFF. Based on the CDR3 plus reference TRBV25-1 and TRBJ2-1, the full variable domain is EADIYQTPRYLVIGTGKKITLECSQTMGHDKMYWYQQDPGMELHLIHYSYGVNSTEKGDLSSESTVSRIRTEHFPLTLESARPSHTSQYLCASRLLGANEQFFGPGTRLTVL.

The chain couples TRBV13 to TRBJ1-1, with a tentative D call TRBD1 (5 bases). V was clipped by 5 bases and J by 3 bases, with 7 bases between them. This CDR3 contains 12 residues. In germline, CDR1 is PRHDT, CDR2 FYEKMQ (reference sequence). CDR3 sequence: CASSQQDTEAFF. CDR3 bases: TGTGCCAGCAGCCAACAGGACACTGAAGCTTTCTTT.

This clonotype was counted only a few times. This chain links TRBV6-5 with TRBJ1-5; D is ambiguous. V was shortened by 0 bases and J by 2 bases, with 14 bases between the two germline ends. Looked up from germline, CDR1 is MNHEY and CDR2 is SVGAGI. CDR3 length equals 17 residues. The CDR3 DNA sequence: TGTGCCAGCAGTTACTCAACGGCCCGTCGGGGCAATCAGCCCCAGCATTTT. It codes for CASSYSTARRGNQPQHF.

The rearrangement links TRBV12-3 or TRBV12-4 to TRBJ1-6; D call uncertain. The V end lost 3 bases, the J end lost 9 bases, and 9 bases lay between the germline ends. The length of the CDR3 is 13 residues. The CDR3 sequence is CASSFRTSSPLHF. The DNA for the CDR3 is TGTGCCAGCAGTTTTAGGACTTCTTCACCCCTCCACTTT.

This clonotype has a count of ten or more. V and J are TRBV15 and TRBJ1-5, with D possibly TRBD1 on 5 matching bases. Trimming took 0 bases from V and 3 from J, leaving 15 bases between them. This CDR3 region has 17 residues. CDR1 is LNHNV, CDR2 YYDKDF, per germline (reference sequence). The CDR3 loop reads CATSRDRPGRTNQPQHF. The CDR3 bases are TGTGCCACCAGCAGAGATAGGCCAGGGAGAACCAATCAGCCCCAGCATTTT.

This clonotype was counted between two and nine times. The J gene is TRBJ2-7, the V gene TRBV7-9; the D is unclear. V lost 1 base and J lost 1, with 8 bases in between. The CDR3 has 14 amino acids. Germline V gene lookup returns CDR1 SEHNR and CDR2 FQNEAQ (reference sequence). In DNA form, the CDR3 reads TGTGCCAGCAGCTTAGACAGTGCGTCCTACGAGCAGTACTTC. It codes for CASSLDSASYEQYF.

This clonotype was found a few times. The V gene is TRBV3-1, the J gene TRBJ1-2; D not certain. V was clipped by 2 bases and J by 8 bases, with 12 bases between them. From germline, CDR1 is LGHDT and CDR2 YNNKEL (reference sequence). This CDR3 has 13 residues. CDR3 in DNA: TGTGCCAGCAGCCAAAATACTCGGGTGGGCTACACCTTC. This encodes CASSQNTRVGYTF.

In its sample, this clonotype was seen a few times. V and J are TRBV2 and TRBJ1-2, with D perhaps TRBD1 (5 bases). This CDR3 spans 14 amino acids. Per germline, CDR1 SNHLY and CDR2 FYNNEI. V gave up 2 bases and J gave up 3 bases, with 10 bases separating them. CDR3 amino acids: CASSETTGDYGYTF. In DNA form, the CDR3 reads TGTGCCAGCAGTGAAACCACAGGTGACTATGGCTACACCTTC.

V and J are TRBV7-2 and TRBJ2-7, with TRBD2 matching over 11 bases. The junction had 7 bases not matched to a gene; V was cut back by 3 bases and J by 6 bases. The germline V gene encodes CDR1 SGHTA and CDR2 FQGNSA. CDR3 size: 15 residues. CDR3 bases: TGTGCCAGCAGCTTCAACCTAGCGGGAGGACGCGAGCAGTACTTC. It yields the protein CASSFNLAGGREQYF.

This clonotype has a handful of counts. The chain joins TRBV5-1 to TRBJ2-5, with TRBD1 identical over 7 bases. CDR1 and CDR2 from the germline V gene are SGHRS and YFSETQ. With V trimmed by 3 bases and J by 6 bases, 8 bases remained unmatched. This CDR3 spans 14 amino acids. The CDR3 DNA reads as TGCGCCAGCAGCTACAGGGGTGGTCTTCAGACCCAGTACTTC. Translated, it gives CASSYRGGLQTQYF.

The chain links TRBV30 to TRBJ2-2; D unclear. The CDR3 consists of 13 residues. V lost 3 bases, J lost 6 bases, and 11 bases lay in between. CDR1 and CDR2 from the germline V gene are GTSNPN and SVGIG (reference sequence). This CDR3 reads CAWRSQSAGELFF. CDR3 sequence (DNA): TGTGCCTGGAGGTCCCAGAGTGCCGGGGAGCTGTTTTTT.

This clonotype showed up just a few times. This sequence joins TRBV5-1 and TRBJ2-1; 11 bases agree with TRBD2. V trimming: 4 bases; J trimming: 2 bases; junction bases outside the gene matches: 8. Germline assignment: CDR1 SGHRS and CDR2 YFSETQ. CDR3 length equals 17 residues. CDR3 residues: CASSGGLAGGPYNEQFF. The CDR3 DNA reads as TGCGCCAGCAGCGGGGGGCTAGCGGGAGGTCCCTACAATGAGCAGTTCTTC.

The chain combines TRBV12-3 or TRBV12-4 with TRBJ2-1, with D perhaps TRBD2 (6 bases). The CDR3 covers 13 residues. V was pared by 11 bases and J by 3 bases, with 14 bases between. As DNA, the CDR3 is TGTGCCGATGGGACGGGAGACTACAATGAGCAGTTCTTC. Translating it yields CADGTGDYNEQFF.

This clonotype was counted only a few times. The chain links TRBV27 to TRBJ1-6; no clear D. The CDR3 totals 15 residues. V lost 5 bases and J lost 5, with 13 bases in between. Germline values: CDR1 MNHEY, CDR2 SMNVEV (reference sequence). Here the CDR3 reads CASSPYRADNSPLHF. The CDR3 coding sequence is TGTGCCAGCAGTCCCTACCGGGCCGATAATTCACCCCTCCACTTT.

The rearrangement links TRBV27 to TRBJ2-3; D is unresolved. From germline, CDR1 is MNHEY and CDR2 SMNVEV (reference sequence). V dropped 1 base and J dropped 2 bases, with 7 bases sitting between them. The CDR3 spans 14 residues. CDR3 sequence (DNA): TGTGCCAGCAGTTTATGGGGAACCACAGATACGCAGTATTTT. Its translation: CASSLWGTTDTQYF.

This clonotype was seen a handful of times. V is TRBV28 and J is TRBJ2-3, with TRBD2 matching over 8 bases. Trimming cost V 5 bases and J 4 bases; bases outside gene matches: 5. The CDR3 loop spans 14 amino acids. Germline lookup yields CDR1 MDHEN and CDR2 SYDVKM. Written as DNA, the CDR3 is TGTGCCAGCAGTCGCGGCGGGGGGTCAGATACGCAGTATTTT. It is translated as CASSRGGGSDTQYF.

This clonotype was seen a handful of times. The CDR3 protein is CASRGLAGGGDEQFF. Here the CDR3 DNA reads TGCGCCAGCAGAGGACTAGCGGGAGGTGGGGATGAGCAGTTCTTC. The J gene is TRBJ2-1, the V gene TRBV5-1, with TRBD2 matching 14 bases. The germline CDR1 and CDR2 sequences are SGHRS and YFSETQ. V was clipped by 5 bases and J by 8 bases; unmatched bases: 6. This CDR3 is 15 amino acids long.

This clonotype has at least ten counts. The chain has TRBV28 and TRBJ2-2; TRBD1 aligns across 10 bases. Germline CDR1 reads MDHEN; CDR2 reads SYDVKM. CDR3 length: 14 amino acids. V shed 10 bases and J 3 bases; nucleotides not matched to a gene: 5. The CDR3: CATSGQGYTGELFF. CDR3 DNA sequence: TGTGCCACCTCGGGACAGGGGTACACCGGGGAGCTGTTTTTT.